The 28 T cell receptor beta chains below were found in one sample sequenced in a study of T cells after yellow fever vaccination. From the 5' RACE reads, TCRdb called clonotypes with MiXCR, one entry per CDR3 protein. The sample includes approximately 350,000 distinct CDR3 sequences, under 14% of them seen just once. The material sequenced was PBMCs, taken on the day of the first yellow fever vaccination. All receptors come from a man younger than 30 who received the YFV17D yellow fever vaccine.

This clonotype was observed a few times. The J gene is TRBJ2-3, the V gene TRBV2, with TRBD2 matching 7 bases. Trimming removed 6 bases from V and 5 bases from J; junction bases left unmatched: 8. Germline-derived CDR1 and CDR2 are SNHLY and FYNNEI. The CDR3 is 14 amino acids. Written as DNA, the CDR3 is TGTGCCAGCAGCGCTGGGGGAGGGGAAGATACGCAGTATTTT. Amino acids: CASSAGGGEDTQYF. The variable domain in full, with the rest retrieved from reference TRBV2 and TRBJ2-3, is EPEVTQTPSHQVTQMGQEVILRCVPISNHLYFYWYRQILGQKVEFLVSFYNNEISEKSEIFDDQFSVERPDGSNFTLKIRSTKLEDSAMYFCASSAGGGEDTQYFGPGTRLTVL.

This clonotype was observed a handful of times. The chain is built from TRBV2 and TRBJ1-1; 8 positions match TRBD1. Germline CDR1 reads SNHLY; CDR2 reads FYNNEI. The CDR3 consists of 12 residues. CDR3 nucleotides: TGTGGGACACAGGGGGGGGACACTGAAGCTTTCTTT. It yields the protein CGTQGGDTEAFF.

This clonotype has only a few counts. CDR3: CASSLVPGPNTGELFF. In DNA, the CDR3 is TGTGCCAGCAGCTTAGTACCTGGACCGAACACCGGGGAGCTGTTTTTT. The chain joins TRBV7-2 to TRBJ2-2; D is uncertain. The CDR3 totals 16 residues. V lost 1 base to trimming and J lost 0 bases, with 9 bases between them. Germline V lookup: CDR1 SGHTA, CDR2 FQGNSA.

The chain uses TRBV20-1 and TRBJ1-3, with D hard to call. Germline V gives CDR1 DFQATT, CDR2 SNEGSKA (reference sequence). Between the trimmed V and J ends, which lost 7 bases and 0 bases, there was a span of 10 bases. The CDR3 runs 13 residues. The CDR3 DNA reads TGCAGTGTCCGTCGGGGCTCTGGAAACACCATATATTTT. Protein: CSVRRGSGNTIYF.

J is TRBJ1-2 and V is TRBV5-6; D ambiguous. Looked up from germline, CDR1 is SGHDT and CDR2 is YYEEEE. Trimming left V 2 bases short and J 7 bases short, with 6 bases between. The CDR3 has 11 residues. CDR3 coding DNA: TGTGCCAGCAGCTTACTCTCTGGCTACACCTTC. It yields the protein CASSLLSGYTF.

This clonotype was detected a few times. The chain uses TRBV5-5 and TRBJ1-2; 9 bases align to TRBD1. J gave up 6 bases and V 6 bases, and 12 bases lay outside the gene matches. From germline, CDR1 is SGHKS and CDR2 YYEKEE (reference sequence). This CDR3 has 15 amino acids. The CDR3 DNA reads as TGTGCCAGCAATCCGGGACAGGGAAGATGGGATGGCTACACCTTC. This translates into CASNPGQGRWDGYTF.

This clonotype has just a few counts. V usage is TRBV12-3 or TRBV12-4 and J usage is TRBJ1-1, with TRBD1 matching 7 bases. With 7 bases clipped from V and 0 bases from J, the junction kept 5 bases outside the gene matches. The CDR3 totals 14 residues. The CDR3 protein is CASIYRGMNTEAFF. The CDR3 DNA is TGTGCCAGCATTTACAGGGGAATGAACACTGAAGCTTTCTTT.

The J gene is TRBJ2-3, the V gene TRBV5-1; D tentatively fits TRBD1 or TRBD2 (5 bases each). CDR3 length: 17 amino acids. V was pared by 0 bases and J by 4 bases, with 18 bases between. From germline, CDR1 is SGHRS and CDR2 YFSETQ. The CDR3 region is CASSLAVSGGVADTQYF. The CDR3 DNA follows: TGCGCCAGCAGCTTGGCCGTAAGTGGGGGAGTTGCAGATACGCAGTATTTT. The complete variable domain, with remaining parts taken from reference TRBV5-1 and TRBJ2-3, reads KAGVTQTPRYLIKTRGQQVTLSCSPISGHRSVSWYQQTPGQGLQFLFEYFSETQRNKGNFPGRFSGRQFSNSRSEMNVSTLELGDSALYLCASSLAVSGGVADTQYFGPGTRLTVL.

This clonotype was counted a few times. The rearrangement uses TRBV9 and TRBJ2-3; maybe TRBD2 (6 bases). Germline V gene lookup returns CDR1 SGDLS and CDR2 YYNGEE. The CDR3 runs to 15 residues. Between the trimmed V and J ends, which lost 4 bases and 4 bases, there was a span of 16 bases. The CDR3 here is CASSLTKGRPDTQYF. The CDR3 coding sequence is TGTGCCAGCAGCCTCACTAAGGGGAGGCCAGATACGCAGTATTTT.

This clonotype was recorded a few times. The rearrangement joins TRBV12-3 or TRBV12-4 to TRBJ1-5; 9 bases match TRBD1. V shed 6 bases, J shed 7 bases, and the junction held 7 bases outside the gene matches. This CDR3 is built from 14 residues. The CDR3 DNA follows: TGTGCCAGCAGCGACAGGGGGGAAGACCAGCCCCAGCATTTT. Its translation is CASSDRGEDQPQHF.

This clonotype was detected only a few times. The gene calls are TRBV5-4 and TRBJ1-1, with D perhaps matching TRBD1 (5 bases). The CDR3 is 15 residues long. The germline gives CDR1 SGHNT, CDR2 YYREEE (reference sequence). Trimming removed 4 bases from V and 5 bases from J, with 18 bases in between. The CDR3 loop reads CASSPSGREGTEAFF. CDR3 bases: TGTGCCAGCAGCCCCAGTGGCAGGGAGGGAACTGAAGCTTTCTTT.

CDR3 sequence (DNA): TGTGCCAGCAGTTACTCCGGGGAAAACACCGGGGAGCTGTTTTTT. This encodes CASSYSGENTGELFF. The V call is TRBV6-5, the J call TRBJ2-2, with D possibly being TRBD2 (5 bases). The CDR3 totals 15 residues. In germline, CDR1 is MNHEY, CDR2 SVGAGI. The germline V and J ends were trimmed by 0 bases and 2 bases, with 7 bases remaining between them.

The rearrangement links TRBV24-1 to TRBJ2-6, with a weak D call TRBD1 (6 bases). The germline V gene has CDR1 KGHDR and CDR2 SFDVKD. The CDR3 contains 14 residues. Trimming took off 2 bases at V and 11 bases at J, with 12 bases between the two ends. The CDR3 bases are TGTGCCACCAGTGATTCTACAGGGTGGGACGTCCTGACTTTC. Translation gives CATSDSTGWDVLTF.

This clonotype has more than one count but fewer than ten. This chain links TRBV6-1 with TRBJ2-1; D may be TRBD2 (5 bases). CDR3 length: 16 amino acids. Per the germline V gene, CDR1 is MNHNS and CDR2 is SASEGT. Trimming cost V 2 bases and J 0 bases, with 11 bases left between them. This CDR3 reads CASSEPTGSSYNEQFF. CDR3 DNA: TGTGCCAGCAGTGAACCGACTGGGAGCTCCTACAATGAGCAGTTCTTC.

In its sample, this clonotype was seen a few times. V and J are TRBV4-3 and TRBJ2-3; no reliable D call. The germline V and J ends were trimmed by 0 bases and 6 bases, with 10 bases remaining between them. Germline loops: CDR1 LGHNA, CDR2 YSLEER. This CDR3 has 14 residues. This CDR3 reads CASSQDLGDDTQYF. The CDR3 DNA follows: TGCGCCAGCAGCCAAGATTTAGGTGACGATACGCAGTATTTT.

The chain uses TRBV20-1 and TRBJ2-1, with D tentatively TRBD1 or TRBD2 (6 bases each). Per germline, CDR1 DFQATT and CDR2 SNEGSKA (reference sequence). Trimming shortened V by 6 bases and J by 5 bases, and 14 bases separated the two germline ends. This CDR3 contains 13 residues. CDR3 residues: CSAGGPFDNEQFF. In DNA form, the CDR3 reads TGCAGTGCAGGGGGGCCTTTCGACAATGAGCAGTTCTTC.

This clonotype occurred a few times. The DNA for the CDR3 is TGTGCCAGCAGTGAACAGGGGGGTCGAACTGAAGCTTTCTTT. Translated: CASSEQGGRTEAFF. This chain connects TRBV25-1 to TRBJ1-1; 7 bases are shared with TRBD1. The CDR3 is 14 residues long. Trimming at V came to 2 bases and at J to 5 bases, leaving 5 bases not matched to a gene. CDR1 and CDR2 (germline): MGHDK, SYGVNS.

The rearrangement links TRBV29-1 to TRBJ2-7; D may be TRBD1 or TRBD2 (5 bases each). V lost 4 bases and J 3 bases, leaving 13 bases between the germline ends. The CDR3 totals 13 residues. Germline values: CDR1 SQVTM, CDR2 ANQGSEA. The DNA for the CDR3 is TGCAGCGTTGGTGGGGGAAGGATCTACGAGCAGTACTTC. It specifies CSVGGGRIYEQYF.

This clonotype came up a few times. The chain carries TRBV7-6 and TRBJ2-1; 9 bases align to TRBD1. The junction had 12 bases not matched to a gene; V was cut back by 6 bases and J by 9 bases. This CDR3 is 15 amino acids long. Germline lookup yields CDR1 SGHVS and CDR2 FNYEAQ. CDR3 protein: CASSGTGGVFSEQFF. CDR3 coding DNA: TGTGCCAGCAGTGGCACAGGGGGCGTTTTCAGTGAGCAGTTCTTC.

This clonotype was observed a handful of times. The chain combines TRBV18 with TRBJ1-1; D remains ambiguous. The CDR3 spans 16 residues. The V gene lost 3 bases and the J gene lost 0 bases, with 14 bases spanning the gap. Germline assignment: CDR1 KGHSH and CDR2 LQKENI. The CDR3 DNA reads TGTGCCAGCTCACCGAGTCCATTATCTCTGAACACTGAAGCTTTCTTT. Translating it yields CASSPSPLSLNTEAFF.

The V gene is TRBV24-1, the J gene TRBJ2-1, with no clear D. Trimming left V 0 bases short and J 4 bases short, with 9 bases between. The germline V gene encodes CDR1 KGHDR and CDR2 SFDVKD. The CDR3 runs to 15 residues. CDR3 residues: CATSDLAEPYNEQFF. CDR3 DNA sequence: TGTGCCACCAGTGATTTGGCGGAGCCATACAATGAGCAGTTCTTC.

This clonotype was observed a few times. The chain combines TRBV12-3 or TRBV12-4 with TRBJ1-1; 9 bases map to TRBD1. The CDR3 sequence is 14 residues long. J lost 11 bases, V lost 8 bases, and 15 bases had no gene match. CDR3 sequence reads: CASVDRDRAGWAFF. CDR3 sequence (DNA): TGTGCCAGCGTAGACCGGGACAGGGCTGGGTGGGCTTTCTTT.

The J gene is TRBJ2-7, the V gene TRBV2; D is possibly TRBD1 or TRBD2 (7 bases each). CDR3 length: 15 residues. Trimming took off 4 bases at V and 4 bases at J, with 17 bases between the two ends. In germline, CDR1 is SNHLY, CDR2 FYNNEI. DNA of the CDR3: TGTGCCAGCAGTGTTACAGGGGAGGGACAATACGAGCAGTACGTC. As protein: CASSVTGEGQYEQYV.

The CDR3 spells CASSSLWPGTPFGEQYF. Here the CDR3 DNA reads TGTGCCAGCAGTTCTTTATGGCCCGGGACACCCTTTGGCGAGCAGTACTTC. The J gene is TRBJ2-7, the V gene TRBV6-5, with a possible D match to TRBD1 (6 bases). Trimming removed 4 bases at V and 6 bases at J, with 25 bases between. This CDR3 region has 17 residues. CDR1 is MNHEY and CDR2 is SVGAGI in the germline V gene.

The DNA for the CDR3 is TGTGCCAGTAGATACAGGGGGTTGAGCACTGAAGCTTTCTTT. Translating gives CASRYRGLSTEAFF. The J gene is TRBJ1-1, the V gene TRBV19; TRBD1 matches 8 bases. Germline CDR1 and CDR2: LNHDA and SQIVND (reference sequence). This CDR3 is 14 amino acids long. V dropped 6 bases and J dropped 4; count of bases not matched to a gene: 7.

The V and J genes are TRBV2 and TRBJ2-4; D remains unclear. V was clipped by 3 bases and J by 2 bases, with 8 bases between them. The CDR3 loop spans 14 amino acids. From germline, CDR1 is SNHLY and CDR2 FYNNEI. In nucleotides, the CDR3 is TGTGCCAGCAGTGAGAGGCAGTCCAAAAACATTCAGTACTTC. Translated: CASSERQSKNIQYF.

The rearrangement uses TRBV7-8 and TRBJ2-4, with unresolved D. V lost 5 bases and J 0 bases, leaving 14 bases between the germline ends. The CDR3 runs 16 residues. Germline V CDR1 and CDR2: SGHVS, FQNEAQ. The CDR3 is CASSPRLLLAKNIQYF. CDR3 DNA: TGTGCCAGCAGCCCTAGGCTCTTACTAGCCAAAAACATTCAGTACTTC.

The chain combines TRBV4-1 with TRBJ2-3, with 10 bases lining up with TRBD2. The CDR3 totals 17 residues. CDR1 is MGHRA, CDR2 YSYEKL, per germline. Germline trimming cut 1 base from V and 4 bases from J; bases unmatched to any gene: 8. CDR3 sequence (DNA): TGCGCCAGCAGCCAAGTCTTTCTAGCGGGGGTATCAGATACGCAGTATTTT. Amino acid sequence: CASSQVFLAGVSDTQYF.